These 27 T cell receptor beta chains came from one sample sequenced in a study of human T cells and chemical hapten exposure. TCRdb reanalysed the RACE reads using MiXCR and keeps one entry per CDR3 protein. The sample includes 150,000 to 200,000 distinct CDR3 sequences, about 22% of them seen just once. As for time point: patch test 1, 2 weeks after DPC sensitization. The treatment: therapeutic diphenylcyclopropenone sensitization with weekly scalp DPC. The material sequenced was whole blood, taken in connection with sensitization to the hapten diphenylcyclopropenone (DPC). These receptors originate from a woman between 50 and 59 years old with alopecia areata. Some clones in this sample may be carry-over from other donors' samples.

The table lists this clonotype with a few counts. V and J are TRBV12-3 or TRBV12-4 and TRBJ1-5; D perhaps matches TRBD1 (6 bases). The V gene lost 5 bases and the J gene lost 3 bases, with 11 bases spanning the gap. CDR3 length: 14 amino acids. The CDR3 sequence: CASSNDRFNQPQHF. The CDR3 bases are TGTGCCAGCAGTAACGACAGGTTCAATCAGCCCCAGCATTTT.

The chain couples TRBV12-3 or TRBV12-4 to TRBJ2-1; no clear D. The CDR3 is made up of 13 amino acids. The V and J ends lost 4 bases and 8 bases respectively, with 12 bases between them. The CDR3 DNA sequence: TGTGCCAGCAGTTCGACTCGTCAGGATGAGCAGTTCTTC. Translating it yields CASSSTRQDEQFF.

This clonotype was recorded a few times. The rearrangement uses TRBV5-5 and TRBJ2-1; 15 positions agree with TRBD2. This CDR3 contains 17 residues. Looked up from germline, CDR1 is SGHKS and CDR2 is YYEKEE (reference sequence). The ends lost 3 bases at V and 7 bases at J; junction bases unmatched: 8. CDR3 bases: TGTGCCAGCAGCTCGCGGACTAGCGGGAGGGGTACGAATGAGCAGTTCTTC. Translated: CASSSRTSGRGTNEQFF.

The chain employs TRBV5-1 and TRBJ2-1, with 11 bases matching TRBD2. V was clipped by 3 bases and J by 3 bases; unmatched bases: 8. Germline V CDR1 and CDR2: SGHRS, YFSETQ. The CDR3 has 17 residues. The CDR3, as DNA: TGCGCCAGCAGCTCCGGCCTAGCGGGAGGCTACTACAATGAGCAGTTCTTC. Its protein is CASSSGLAGGYYNEQFF.

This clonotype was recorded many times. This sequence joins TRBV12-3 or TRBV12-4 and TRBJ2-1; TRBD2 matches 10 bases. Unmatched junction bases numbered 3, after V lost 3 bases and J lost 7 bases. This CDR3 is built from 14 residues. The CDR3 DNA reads TGTGCCAGCAGTTTGCTAGCGGGAGTGAATGAGCAGTTCTTC. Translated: CASSLLAGVNEQFF.

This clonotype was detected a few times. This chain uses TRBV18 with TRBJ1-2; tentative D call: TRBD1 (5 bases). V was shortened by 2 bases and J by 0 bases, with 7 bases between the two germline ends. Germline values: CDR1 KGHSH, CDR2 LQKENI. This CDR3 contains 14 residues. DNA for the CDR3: TGTGCCAGCTCACCAAGGGGCGCTAACTATGGCTACACCTTC. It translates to CASSPRGANYGYTF. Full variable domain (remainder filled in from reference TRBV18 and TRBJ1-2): NAGVMQNPRHLVRRRGQEARLRCSPMKGHSHVYWYRQLPEEGLKFMVYLQKENIIDESGMPKERFSAEFPKEGPSILRIQQVVRGDSAAYFCASSPRGANYGYTFGSGTRLTVV.

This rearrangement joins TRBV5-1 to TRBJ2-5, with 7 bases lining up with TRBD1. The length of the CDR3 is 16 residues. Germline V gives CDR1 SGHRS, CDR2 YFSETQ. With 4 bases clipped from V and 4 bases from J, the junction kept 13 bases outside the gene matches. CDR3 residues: CASSLRDSSGRETQYF. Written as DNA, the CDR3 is TGCGCCAGCAGCCTCCGGGACAGCTCCGGTAGAGAGACCCAGTACTTC. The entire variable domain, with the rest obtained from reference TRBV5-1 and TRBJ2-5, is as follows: KAGVTQTPRYLIKTRGQQVTLSCSPISGHRSVSWYQQTPGQGLQFLFEYFSETQRNKGNFPGRFSGRQFSNSRSEMNVSTLELGDSALYLCASSLRDSSGRETQYFGPGTRLLVL.

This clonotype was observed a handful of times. The CDR3 spells CASSLDAAAGELFF. The CDR3 bases are TGTGCCAGCAGCTTGGACGCGGCCGCCGGGGAGCTGTTTTTT. This chain links TRBV5-5 with TRBJ2-2; no firm D call. Trimming cost V 0 bases and J 6 bases, with 9 bases left between them. CDR1 and CDR2 (germline): SGHKS, YYEKEE (reference sequence). The CDR3 extends over 14 amino acids. Full variable domain (rest looked up from reference TRBV5-5 and TRBJ2-2): DAGVTQSPTHLIKTRGQQVTLRCSPISGHKSVSWYQQVLGQGPQFIFQYYEKEERGRGNFPDRFSARQFPNYSSELNVNALLLGDSALYLCASSLDAAAGELFFGEGSRLTVL.

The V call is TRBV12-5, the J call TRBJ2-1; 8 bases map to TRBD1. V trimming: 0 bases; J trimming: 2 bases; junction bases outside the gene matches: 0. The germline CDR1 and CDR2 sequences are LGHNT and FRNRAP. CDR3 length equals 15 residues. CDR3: CASGLVQGAYNEQFF. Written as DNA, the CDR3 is TGTGCTAGTGGTTTGGTACAGGGGGCCTACAATGAGCAGTTCTTC.

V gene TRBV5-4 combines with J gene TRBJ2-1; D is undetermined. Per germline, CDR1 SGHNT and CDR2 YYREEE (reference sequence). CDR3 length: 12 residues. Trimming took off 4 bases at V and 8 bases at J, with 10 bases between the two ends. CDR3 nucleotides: TGTGCCAGCAGCCGTATCGGAGATGAGCAGTTCTTC. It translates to CASSRIGDEQFF.

Here the CDR3 reads CASSVAGDYTDTQYF. The CDR3 DNA sequence: TGTGCCAGCAGCGTAGCCGGGGATTACACAGATACGCAGTATTTT. The chain links TRBV9 to TRBJ2-3; tentatively, D is TRBD2 (5 bases). Germline loops: CDR1 SGDLS, CDR2 YYNGEE. The CDR3 covers 15 residues. The V end was cut by 0 bases, the J end by 2 bases, with 10 bases between.

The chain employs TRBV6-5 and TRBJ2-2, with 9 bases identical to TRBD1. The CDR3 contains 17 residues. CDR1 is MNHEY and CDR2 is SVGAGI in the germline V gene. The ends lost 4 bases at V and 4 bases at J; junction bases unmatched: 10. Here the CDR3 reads CASSSPAGTGPTGELFF. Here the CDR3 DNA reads TGTGCCAGCAGTTCTCCCGCCGGGACAGGGCCCACCGGGGAGCTGTTTTTT.

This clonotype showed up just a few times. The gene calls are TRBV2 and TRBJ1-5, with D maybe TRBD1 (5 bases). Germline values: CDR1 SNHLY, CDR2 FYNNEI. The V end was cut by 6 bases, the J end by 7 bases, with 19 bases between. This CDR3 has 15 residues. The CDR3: CASSATARGSQPQHF. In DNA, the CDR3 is TGTGCCAGCAGCGCTACTGCCCGGGGGTCCCAGCCCCAGCATTTT.

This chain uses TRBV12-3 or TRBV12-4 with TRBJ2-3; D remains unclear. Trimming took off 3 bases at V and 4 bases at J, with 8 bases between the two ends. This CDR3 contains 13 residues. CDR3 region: CASSFPGPDTQYF. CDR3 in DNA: TGTGCCAGCAGTTTCCCGGGTCCAGATACGCAGTATTTT.

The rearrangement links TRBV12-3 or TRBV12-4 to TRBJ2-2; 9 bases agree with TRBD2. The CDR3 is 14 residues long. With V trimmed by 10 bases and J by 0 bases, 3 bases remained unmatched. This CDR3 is CATAGGPNTGELFF. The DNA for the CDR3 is TGTGCCACCGCGGGAGGGCCGAACACCGGGGAGCTGTTTTTT.

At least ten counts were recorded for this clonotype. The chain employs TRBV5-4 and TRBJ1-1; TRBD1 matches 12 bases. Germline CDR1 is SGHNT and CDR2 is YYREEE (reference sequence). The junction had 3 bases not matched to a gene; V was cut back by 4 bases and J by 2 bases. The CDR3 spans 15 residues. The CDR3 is CASSIGTGGNTEAFF. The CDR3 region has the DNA TGTGCCAGCAGCATCGGGACAGGGGGCAACACTGAAGCTTTCTTT.

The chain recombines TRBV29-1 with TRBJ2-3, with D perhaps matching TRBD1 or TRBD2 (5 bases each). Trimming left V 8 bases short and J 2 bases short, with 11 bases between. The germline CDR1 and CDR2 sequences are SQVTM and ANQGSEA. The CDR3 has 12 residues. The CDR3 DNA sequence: TGCAGCTCGAGGGGTCTCACAGATACGCAGTATTTT. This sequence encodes CSSRGLTDTQYF.

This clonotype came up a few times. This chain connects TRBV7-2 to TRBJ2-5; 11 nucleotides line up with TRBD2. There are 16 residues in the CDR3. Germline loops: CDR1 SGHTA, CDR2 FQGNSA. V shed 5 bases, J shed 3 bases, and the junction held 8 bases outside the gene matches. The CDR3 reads CASSPFGTSGEETQYF. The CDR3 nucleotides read TGTGCCAGCAGCCCCTTCGGGACTAGCGGAGAAGAGACCCAGTACTTC.

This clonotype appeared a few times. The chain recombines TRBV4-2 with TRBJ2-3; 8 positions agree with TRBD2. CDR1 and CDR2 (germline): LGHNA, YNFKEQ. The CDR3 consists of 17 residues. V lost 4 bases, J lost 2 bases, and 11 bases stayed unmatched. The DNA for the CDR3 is TGTGCCAGCAGCCCCTCTGGAACTAGCGGAATCACAGATACGCAGTATTTT. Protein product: CASSPSGTSGITDTQYF.

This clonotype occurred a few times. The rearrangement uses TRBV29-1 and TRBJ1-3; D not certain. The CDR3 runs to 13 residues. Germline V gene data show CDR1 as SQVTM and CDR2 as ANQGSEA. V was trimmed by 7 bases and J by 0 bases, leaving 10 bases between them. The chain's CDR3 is CSASTSSGNTIYF. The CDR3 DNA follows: TGCAGCGCCTCGACAAGCTCTGGAAACACCATATATTTT. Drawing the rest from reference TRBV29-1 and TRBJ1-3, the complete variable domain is SAVISQKPSRDICQRGTSLTIQCQVDSQVTMMFWYRQQPGQSLTLIATANQGSEATYESGFVIDKFPISRPNLTFSTLTVSNMSPEDSSIYLCSASTSSGNTIYFGEGSWLTVV.

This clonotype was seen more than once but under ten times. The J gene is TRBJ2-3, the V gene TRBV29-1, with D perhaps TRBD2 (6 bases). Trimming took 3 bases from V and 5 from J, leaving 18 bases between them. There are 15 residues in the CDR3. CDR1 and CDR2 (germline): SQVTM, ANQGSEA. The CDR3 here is CSVEEGSRLGDTQYF. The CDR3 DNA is TGCAGCGTTGAGGAGGGCTCGAGGCTTGGAGATACGCAGTATTTT.

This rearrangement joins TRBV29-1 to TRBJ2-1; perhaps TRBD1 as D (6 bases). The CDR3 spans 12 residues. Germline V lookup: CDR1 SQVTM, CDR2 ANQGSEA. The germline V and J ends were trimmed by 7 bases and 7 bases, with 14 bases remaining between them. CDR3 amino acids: CSAPSGVNEQFF. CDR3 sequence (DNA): TGCAGCGCCCCCTCAGGGGTGAATGAGCAGTTCTTC.

CDR3 in amino acids: CSADSGHSYEQYF. Here the CDR3 DNA reads TGCAGTGCTGACTCGGGGCATTCCTACGAGCAGTACTTC. The chain combines TRBV20-1 with TRBJ2-7, with D tentatively TRBD1 or TRBD2 (5 bases each). CDR3 length equals 13 residues. From germline, CDR1 is DFQATT and CDR2 SNEGSKA (reference sequence). V was trimmed by 5 bases and J by 1 base, leaving 12 bases between them.

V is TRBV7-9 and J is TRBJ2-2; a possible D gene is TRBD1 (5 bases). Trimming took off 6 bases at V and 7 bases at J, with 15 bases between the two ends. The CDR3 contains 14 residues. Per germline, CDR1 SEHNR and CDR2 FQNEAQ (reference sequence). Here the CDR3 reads CASRIDSLIGELFF. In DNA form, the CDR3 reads TGTGCCAGCAGGATCGACAGTCTCATCGGGGAGCTGTTTTTT.

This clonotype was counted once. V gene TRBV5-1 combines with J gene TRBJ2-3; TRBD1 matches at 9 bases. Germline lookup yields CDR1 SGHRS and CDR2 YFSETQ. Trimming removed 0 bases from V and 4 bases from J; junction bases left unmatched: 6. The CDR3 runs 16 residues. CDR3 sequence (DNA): TGCGCCAGCAGCTTGGCGGGACAGGGTTCGGCAGATACGCAGTATTTT. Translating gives CASSLAGQGSADTQYF. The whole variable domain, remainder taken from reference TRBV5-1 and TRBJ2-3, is KAGVTQTPRYLIKTRGQQVTLSCSPISGHRSVSWYQQTPGQGLQFLFEYFSETQRNKGNFPGRFSGRQFSNSRSEMNVSTLELGDSALYLCASSLAGQGSADTQYFGPGTRLTVL.

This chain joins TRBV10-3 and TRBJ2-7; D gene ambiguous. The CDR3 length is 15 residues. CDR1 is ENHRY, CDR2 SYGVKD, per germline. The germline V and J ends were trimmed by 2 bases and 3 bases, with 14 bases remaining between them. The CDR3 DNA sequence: TGTGCCATCAGTGAGCGATTGCAGGCGCACTACGAGCAGTACTTC. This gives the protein CAISERLQAHYEQYF.

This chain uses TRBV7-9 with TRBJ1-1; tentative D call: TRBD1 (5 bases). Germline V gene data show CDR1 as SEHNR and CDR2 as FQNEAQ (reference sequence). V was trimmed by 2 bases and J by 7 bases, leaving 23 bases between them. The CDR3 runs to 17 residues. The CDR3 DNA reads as TGTGCCAGCAGCTTAAGTTTAGTGGCCGGGACCGATCATGAAGCTTTCTTT. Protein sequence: CASSLSLVAGTDHEAFF.